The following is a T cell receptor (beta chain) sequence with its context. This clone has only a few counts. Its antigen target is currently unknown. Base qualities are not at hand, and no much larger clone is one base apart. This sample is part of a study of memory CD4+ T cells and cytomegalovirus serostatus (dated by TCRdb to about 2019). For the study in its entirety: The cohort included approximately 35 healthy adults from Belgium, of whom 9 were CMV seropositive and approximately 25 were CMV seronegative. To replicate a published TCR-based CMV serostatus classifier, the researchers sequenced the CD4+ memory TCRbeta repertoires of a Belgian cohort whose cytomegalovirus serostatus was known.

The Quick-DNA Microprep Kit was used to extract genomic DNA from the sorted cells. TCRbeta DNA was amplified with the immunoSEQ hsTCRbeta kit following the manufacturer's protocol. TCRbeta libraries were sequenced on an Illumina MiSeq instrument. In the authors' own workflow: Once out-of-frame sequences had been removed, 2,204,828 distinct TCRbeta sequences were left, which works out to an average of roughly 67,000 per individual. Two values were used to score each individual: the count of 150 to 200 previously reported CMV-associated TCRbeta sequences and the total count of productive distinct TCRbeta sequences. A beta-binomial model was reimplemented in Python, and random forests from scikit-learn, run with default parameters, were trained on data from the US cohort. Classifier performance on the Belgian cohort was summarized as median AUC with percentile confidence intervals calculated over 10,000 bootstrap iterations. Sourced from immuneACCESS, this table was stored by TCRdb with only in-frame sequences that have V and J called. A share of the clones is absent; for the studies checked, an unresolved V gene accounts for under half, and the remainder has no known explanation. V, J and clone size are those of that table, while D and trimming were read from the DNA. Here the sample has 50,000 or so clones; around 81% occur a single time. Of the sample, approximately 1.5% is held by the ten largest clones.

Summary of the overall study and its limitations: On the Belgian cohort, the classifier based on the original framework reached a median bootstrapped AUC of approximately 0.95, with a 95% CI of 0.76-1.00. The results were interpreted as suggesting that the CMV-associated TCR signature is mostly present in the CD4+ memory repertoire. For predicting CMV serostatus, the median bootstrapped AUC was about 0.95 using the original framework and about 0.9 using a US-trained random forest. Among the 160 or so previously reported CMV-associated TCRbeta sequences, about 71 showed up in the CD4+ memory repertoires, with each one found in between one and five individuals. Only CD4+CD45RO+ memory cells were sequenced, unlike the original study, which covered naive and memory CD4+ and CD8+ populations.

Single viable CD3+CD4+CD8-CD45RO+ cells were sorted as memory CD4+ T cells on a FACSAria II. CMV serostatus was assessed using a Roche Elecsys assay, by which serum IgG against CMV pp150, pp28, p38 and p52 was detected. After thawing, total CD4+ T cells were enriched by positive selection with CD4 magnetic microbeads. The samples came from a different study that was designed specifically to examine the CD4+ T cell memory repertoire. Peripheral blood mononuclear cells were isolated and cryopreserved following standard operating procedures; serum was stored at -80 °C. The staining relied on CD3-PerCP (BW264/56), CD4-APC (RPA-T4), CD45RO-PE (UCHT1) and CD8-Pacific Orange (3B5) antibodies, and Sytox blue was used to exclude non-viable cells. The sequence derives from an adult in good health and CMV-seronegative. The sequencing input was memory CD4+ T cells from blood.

The CDR3 amino acid sequence is: CASRQGPPGNTIYF. The sequenced DNA: TGCGCCAGCCGCCAGGGCCCTCCTGGAAACACCATATATTTT. The sequence is built from TRBV5-1 and TRBJ1-3; a tentative D call is TRBD1 (5 bases match). V was cut back by 7 bases and J by 2 bases, leaving a gap of 13 bases between them. There are 14 amino acids in the CDR3, from cysteine to phenylalanine inclusive. CDR3 DNA only is kept here, 42 bases in frame from base 1. The CDR1 and CDR2 encoded by the germline V gene are SGHRS and YFSETQ.